This T cell receptor beta chain was identified in a study of cytomegalovirus exposure and HLA in healthy donors. Notes on the study in general: An Asian-associated ancestry cluster reportedly showed fewer N-insertions than the approximately 700-donor mean in a later analysis.

The PCR ran on 60 Vbeta and 13 Jbeta primers. TCRdb's table, derived via immunoSEQ multiplex PCR, lists solely in-frame clones and lacks some. Of 90,000 to 140,000 clones listed, around 80% were seen once; the top ten hold about 6%. About this clone: The antigen is not known. At one boundary the junction diverges from the germline segment, which might be a read error.

This CDR3 has 15 amino acids. Germline V CDR1 and CDR2: KGHSH, LQKENI. The chain recombines TRBV18 with TRBJ1-5; 12 bases align to TRBD1. The source is a male donor in good health and CMV-seronegative. The specimen sequenced was PBMCs. This CDR3 is CASSEGTGGKQPQHF. The CDR3 coding sequence is TGTGCCAGCTCAGAAGGGACAGGGGGCAAACAGCCCCAGCATTTT. Complete variable domain (other parts from reference TRBV18 and TRBJ1-5): NAGVMQNPRHLVRRRGQEARLRCSPMKGHSHVYWYRQLPEEGLKFMVYLQKENIIDESGMPKERFSAEFPKEGPSILRIQQVVRGDSAAYFCASSEGTGGKQPQHFGDGTRLSIL.